A single sample is the source of the 23 T cell receptor beta chains below, sequenced in a study of shared clonotypes between healthy human individuals. CD45RO-negative, CCR7-positively selected cells formed the naive CD8 fraction, excluding terminally differentiated effector memory CD45RA+ cells. The protocol was immunoSEQ multiplex PCR, while the TCRdb copy is restricted to in-frame clones and leaves out a portion. The table lists 2 million to 2.5 million clones, about 92% of them singletons. The material sequenced was naive CD8+ T cells from PBMCs. The receptors derive from a man between 18 and 29 years old in good health. Some clones in this sample may be carry-over from other donors' samples.

The CDR3 sequence: CASSLSTGAREKLFF. DNA of the CDR3: TGTGCCAGCAGTTTATCGACAGGGGCAAGGGAAAAACTGTTTTTT. This chain uses TRBV27 with TRBJ1-4, with 8 bases aligning to TRBD1. The CDR3 covers 15 residues. CDR1 is MNHEY, CDR2 SMNVEV, per germline (reference sequence). With V trimmed by 0 bases and J by 8 bases, 5 bases remained unmatched.

This clone was detected only a few times. The CDR3 is CSVEGDKNQPQHF. Written as DNA, the CDR3 is TGCAGCGTTGAGGGAGACAAGAATCAGCCCCAGCATTTT. The chain combines TRBV29-1 with TRBJ1-5; D unclear. This CDR3 is 13 amino acids long. Trimming took off 3 bases at V and 4 bases at J, with 10 bases between the two ends. The germline V gene encodes CDR1 SQVTM and CDR2 ANQGSEA.

The V call is TRBV15, the J call TRBJ2-1, with 9 bases matching TRBD2. The junction had 5 bases not matched to a gene; V was cut back by 0 bases and J by 8 bases. CDR3 length: 15 amino acids. Per the germline V gene, CDR1 is LNHNV and CDR2 is YYDKDF (reference sequence). The DNA for the CDR3 is TGTGCCACCAGCAGAGATAGCGGGAGCGGGGATGAGCAGTTCTTC. Its translation: CATSRDSGSGDEQFF.

The chain employs TRBV9 and TRBJ1-2; D ambiguous. The CDR3 has 12 amino acids. Germline-derived CDR1 and CDR2 are SGDLS and YYNGEE. V lost 4 bases, J lost 7 bases, and 11 bases lay in between. The CDR3 here is CASSTTERGYTF. The CDR3 region has the DNA TGTGCCAGCAGCACCACGGAGCGTGGCTACACCTTC.

This clone has a single count. Compared with germline, one end of the junction differs, possibly owing to a read error. The genes are TRBV5-1 and TRBJ2-1; D is uncertain. CDR3 length equals 15 residues. CDR1 is SGHRS and CDR2 is YFSETQ in the germline V gene. The CDR3 here is CASSLAIDSYNEQLF. CDR3 nucleotides: TGCGCCAGCAGCTTGGCAATCGACTCCTACAATGAGCAGCTCTTC.

The chain couples TRBV19 to TRBJ1-1; D is unresolved. CDR1 and CDR2 from the germline V gene are LNHDA and SQIVND (reference sequence). The V gene lost 2 bases and the J gene lost 5 bases, with 15 bases spanning the gap. CDR3 length: 15 residues. CDR3 in amino acids: CASSIKDGRLTEAFF. CDR3 DNA sequence: TGTGCCAGTAGTATAAAAGACGGACGGCTGACTGAAGCTTTCTTT.

This chain joins TRBV19 and TRBJ2-3, with a weak D call TRBD2 (6 bases). Trimming took off 4 bases at V and 1 base at J, with 12 bases between the two ends. The CDR3 consists of 15 residues. CDR1 is LNHDA, CDR2 SQIVND, per germline (reference sequence). The CDR3 DNA reads TGTGCCAGTAGTAACCGGCGGGATGGCACAGATACGCAGTATTTT. Translated: CASSNRRDGTDTQYF.

The rearrangement uses TRBV10-3 and TRBJ1-1; tentatively, D is TRBD1 (5 bases). V gave up 0 bases and J gave up 0 bases, with 17 bases separating them. The CDR3 has 18 residues. Germline CDR1 reads ENHRY; CDR2 reads SYGVKD. The CDR3 DNA reads as TGTGCCATCAGTGAGTCGGCCCTCCAGGGCCCTATGAACACTGAAGCTTTCTTT. Translation: CAISESALQGPMNTEAFF.

The gene calls are TRBV19 and TRBJ1-1; tentative D call: TRBD1 (5 bases). This CDR3 has 12 amino acids. Trimming pared 8 bases from V and 3 bases from J, leaving 10 bases between. Germline CDR1 reads LNHDA; CDR2 reads SQIVND (reference sequence). The CDR3 sequence: CASYRGHTEAFF. Here the CDR3 DNA reads TGTGCCAGTTACCGGGGCCACACTGAAGCTTTCTTT. The full variable domain, rest sourced from reference TRBV19 and TRBJ1-1, is DGGITQSPKYLFRKEGQNVTLSCEQNLNHDAMYWYRQDPGQGLRLIYYSQIVNDFQKGDIAEGYSVSREKKESFPLTVTSAQKNPTAFYLCASYRGHTEAFFGQGTRLTVV.

J is TRBJ2-7 and V is TRBV4-1; 8 bases align to TRBD2. V lost 3 bases, J lost 1 base, and 14 bases stayed unmatched. CDR1 and CDR2 from the germline V gene are MGHRA and YSYEKL. This CDR3 has 18 amino acids. The DNA for the CDR3 is TGCGCCAGCAGCCACTATCCTAGCGGGCGATCTCAATCCTACGAGCAGTACTTC. This gives the protein CASSHYPSGRSQSYEQYF.

The chain recombines TRBV11-2 with TRBJ2-1; 12 bases agree with TRBD2. Per the germline V gene, CDR1 is SGHAT and CDR2 is FQNNGV. CDR3 length: 15 residues. J lost 5 bases, V lost 5 bases, and 4 bases had no gene match. CDR3 in amino acids: CASSGLAGGDNEQFF. DNA of the CDR3: TGTGCCAGCAGCGGTCTAGCGGGGGGGGACAATGAGCAGTTCTTC.

J is TRBJ2-5 and V is TRBV11-1, with 8 bases that match TRBD2. V gave up 2 bases and J gave up 2 bases; unmatched junction bases: 7. Germline lookup yields CDR1 SGHAT and CDR2 FQDESV (reference sequence). The CDR3 length is 16 residues. CDR3 coding DNA: TGTGCCAGCAGCTTATTGGCTAGCGGGCAACAAGAGACCCAGTACTTC. Amino acids: CASSLLASGQQETQYF. Drawing the rest from reference TRBV11-1 and TRBJ2-5, the complete variable domain is EAEVAQSPRYKITEKSQAVAFWCDPISGHATLYWYRQILGQGPELLVQFQDESVVDDSQLPKDRFSAERLKGVDSTLKIQPAELGDSAMYLCASSLLASGQQETQYFGPGTRLLVL.

The chain recombines TRBV27 with TRBJ2-1, with D unresolved. Looked up from germline, CDR1 is MNHEY and CDR2 is SMNVEV (reference sequence). The V end was cut by 0 bases, the J end by 4 bases, with 16 bases between. This CDR3 comprises 17 residues. In nucleotides, the CDR3 is TGTGCCAGCAGTTTATCGGGCCTTTGGCCAAAATACAATGAGCAGTTCTTC. This translates into CASSLSGLWPKYNEQFF.

The V and J genes are TRBV27 and TRBJ2-7; D gene ambiguous. This CDR3 has 14 residues. Trimming cost V 2 bases and J 3 bases, with 11 bases left between them. CDR1 MNHEY and CDR2 SMNVEV come from the germline V gene (reference sequence). CDR3 in amino acids: CASSLIPFGYEQYF. The CDR3 coding sequence is TGTGCCAGCAGTTTAATACCCTTTGGCTACGAGCAGTACTTC.

The CDR3 DNA follows: TGTGCCAGCAGCGGCGGGACAGGGGATTGGGAGACCCAGTACTTC. Translation gives CASSGGTGDWETQYF. The gene calls are TRBV9 and TRBJ2-5; 10 bases align to TRBD1. Looked up from germline, CDR1 is SGDLS and CDR2 is YYNGEE. Trimming removed 3 bases from V and 5 bases from J; junction bases left unmatched: 7. The CDR3 extends over 15 amino acids.

The chain joins TRBV6-1 to TRBJ2-1, with D unresolved. The germline gives CDR1 MNHNS, CDR2 SASEGT. V was trimmed by 1 base and J by 10 bases, leaving 14 bases between them. This CDR3 spans 14 amino acids. The CDR3 loop is CASSEVFLVREQFF. The CDR3 bases are TGTGCCAGCAGTGAAGTATTCCTCGTACGAGAGCAGTTCTTC.

This chain uses TRBV12-5 with TRBJ2-2; 8 bases fit TRBD2. Germline V lookup: CDR1 LGHNT, CDR2 FRNRAP. CDR3 length equals 15 residues. Unmatched junction bases numbered 13, after V lost 7 bases and J lost 9 bases. The CDR3 is CASEGAGSGGRELFF. The CDR3 bases are TGTGCTAGTGAGGGCGCGGGGAGCGGGGGCCGGGAGCTGTTTTTT.

The chain recombines TRBV19 with TRBJ2-3, with 7 bases matching TRBD2. Germline V gives CDR1 LNHDA, CDR2 SQIVND (reference sequence). The CDR3 is 14 amino acids. Trimming took 5 bases from V and 3 from J; bases not matched to a gene: 5. CDR3 DNA sequence: TGTGCCAGTAGTCCCCGACTAGCAACAGATACGCAGTATTTT. It translates to CASSPRLATDTQYF. Supplemented by reference TRBV19 and TRBJ2-3, the full variable domain reads DGGITQSPKYLFRKEGQNVTLSCEQNLNHDAMYWYRQDPGQGLRLIYYSQIVNDFQKGDIAEGYSVSREKKESFPLTVTSAQKNPTAFYLCASSPRLATDTQYFGPGTRLTVL.

This clone came up once. The chain joins TRBV28 to TRBJ2-7; the D gene is possibly TRBD2 (5 bases). Trimming left V 8 bases short and J 6 bases short, with 23 bases between. Germline V lookup: CDR1 MDHEN, CDR2 SYDVKM. This CDR3 is 15 amino acids long. The CDR3 region has the DNA TGTGCCAGCCGCTCCGGGGTAGCCACCTCCAGCGAGCAGTACTTC. Its protein product is CASRSGVATSSEQYF.

A word on this clone: Other DNA sequences from this sample encode an identical CDR3 as well. This chain uses TRBV6-5 with TRBJ2-2; maybe TRBD2 (5 bases). V gave up 8 bases and J gave up 4 bases, with 8 bases separating them. Germline V gene lookup returns CDR1 MNHEY and CDR2 SVGAGI. The CDR3 extends over 12 amino acids. For the CDR3, the DNA is TGTGCCAGCCGGGAAATCACCGGGGAGCTGTTTTTT. It codes for CASREITGELFF.

The chain carries TRBV9 and TRBJ2-7; D possibly uses TRBD1 or TRBD2 (5 bases each). The germline CDR1 and CDR2 sequences are SGDLS and YYNGEE. Trimming pared 0 bases from V and 4 bases from J, leaving 20 bases between. The CDR3 length is 17 residues. The CDR3 loop reads CASSVVSVLGEGYEQYF. The CDR3, as DNA: TGTGCCAGCAGCGTAGTATCAGTACTGGGGGAAGGGTACGAGCAGTACTTC.

The chain is built from TRBV29-1 and TRBJ1-1, with 11 nucleotides matching TRBD1. From germline, CDR1 is SQVTM and CDR2 ANQGSEA. This CDR3 spans 18 amino acids. J gave up 6 bases and V 6 bases, and 21 bases lay outside the gene matches. The CDR3 is CSVRTSTGTGGIIPEAFF. The CDR3 DNA sequence: TGCAGCGTCCGCACCTCGACCGGGACAGGGGGAATTATTCCTGAAGCTTTCTTT.

Notes on this clone: The same CDR3 is also encoded by other DNA sequences in this sample. The J gene is TRBJ2-2, the V gene TRBV28, with D hard to call. CDR1 and CDR2 (germline): MDHEN, SYDVKM. V was cut by 2 bases and J by 1 base, with 5 bases left in between. CDR3 length: 14 amino acids. The CDR3 nucleotides are TGTGCCAGCAGTTTAAGGGTGAACACCGGGGAGCTGTTTTTT. It encodes CASSLRVNTGELFF.